This T cell receptor (beta chain) was identified in a study of beta chain features in type 1 diabetes. Regarding the study as a whole: Patients with Type 1 diabetes showed moderately but significantly shorter TCRB CDR3s in all four CD4+ subsets.

Details on this clone: Its antigen is not known.

The sequenced template was cDNA made from the entire isolated RNA. Repertoires were generated with immunoSEQ multiplex PCR, while TCRdb's copy carries only in-frame clones and drops some. The sample lists roughly 400,000 clones, about 14% seen once, with 0.019% in the top ten. V shed 7 bases and J 4 bases; nucleotides not matched to a gene: 13. The CDR3 loop spans 17 amino acids. Germline CDR1 MGHDK, CDR2 SYGVNS. The sequence was collected from a woman between 18 and 30 years old in good health. Sequenced: naive CD4+ T cells from blood. The chain has TRBV25-1 and TRBJ2-5; 12 positions agree with TRBD2. CDR3 sequence reads: CASTLAGGPGLGETQYF. The CDR3 coding sequence is TGTGCCAGCACCCTAGCGGGAGGGCCCGGTCTAGGAGAGACCCAGTACTTC.